Each of the 15 T cell receptor beta chains below was sequenced from the same sample in a study of T cells in Graves' hyperthyroidism and ophthalmopathy. It was RNA transcripts that yielded the amplified TCR beta CDR3 regions. Initially, a first-round RT-PCR of the TCR CDR3 employed the HTBI primer set. TCRdb recomputed calls from the multiplex PCR reads with MiXCR, one row per CDR3 protein. The sample comprises 600,000 to 850,000 distinct CDR3 sequences, over 15% of which are singletons, and approximately 16% rests with the top ten. Sequencing was carried out using blood. Receptors were obtained from a woman between 50 and 59 years old with Graves' hyperthyroidism that later progressed to Graves' ophthalmopathy.

J is TRBJ2-3 and V is TRBV3-1; possible D gene TRBD2, 6 bases. V shed 6 bases and J shed 5 bases, with 18 bases lying between them. Germline CDR1 and CDR2: LGHDT and YNNKEL (reference sequence). The CDR3 sequence is 15 residues long. In DNA form, the CDR3 reads TGTGCCAGCAGTCCTCAAGGAGGGGCGGGAGATACGCAGTATTTT. The encoded protein is CASSPQGGAGDTQYF.

This clonotype was observed at least ten times. This chain joins TRBV5-1 and TRBJ2-1; 12 bases fit TRBD1. This CDR3 has 14 amino acids. The germline CDR1 and CDR2 sequences are SGHRS and YFSETQ. J was trimmed by 9 bases and V by 3 bases; bases with no gene match: 4. In DNA, the CDR3 is TGCGCCAGCAGCTGGGGACAGGGGGCGTTTGAGCAGTTCTTC. This translates into CASSWGQGAFEQFF.

At least ten counts were recorded for this clonotype. The rearrangement uses TRBV6-1 and TRBJ1-1, with 10 bases matching TRBD1. CDR1 is MNHNS and CDR2 is SASEGT in the germline V gene. CDR3 length: 15 residues. V lost 6 bases, J lost 4 bases, and 8 bases stayed unmatched. The CDR3 bases are TGTGCCAGCAGGCCCACCGGGACAGGGGTCACTGAAGCTTTCTTT. Its translation is CASRPTGTGVTEAFF.

The rearrangement joins TRBV7-9 to TRBJ2-2; 8 bases are shared with TRBD1. Trimming removed 5 bases from V and 3 bases from J; junction bases left unmatched: 11. Germline-derived CDR1 and CDR2 are SEHNR and FQNEAQ (reference sequence). The CDR3 extends over 17 amino acids. In DNA, the CDR3 is TGTGCCAGCAGCCCGGGACAGGCCACACCCCACACCGGGGAGCTGTTTTTT. Amino acid sequence: CASSPGQATPHTGELFF.

This chain connects TRBV6-1 to TRBJ1-2; D not certain. CDR1 MNHNS and CDR2 SASEGT come from the germline V gene. Trimming removed 6 bases from V and 5 bases from J, with 16 bases in between. The CDR3 is made up of 14 amino acids. The CDR3 region is CASRAGTSLYGYTF. CDR3 nucleotides: TGTGCCAGCAGGGCCGGCACTTCGTTGTATGGCTACACCTTC.

The chain employs TRBV29-1 and TRBJ2-1; 7 nucleotides match TRBD2. Trimming cost V 4 bases and J 3 bases; bases outside gene matches: 6. The CDR3 totals 14 residues. Germline CDR1 SQVTM, CDR2 ANQGSEA. CDR3 protein: CSVAASGFYNEQFF. The CDR3 nucleotides are TGCAGCGTTGCAGCTAGCGGCTTCTACAATGAGCAGTTCTTC.

This clonotype was seen only a few times. The CDR3 DNA follows: TGCAGTGCAACCGGGACAGGGGGCGCTCCCGGTGAAAAACTGTTTTTT. This encodes CSATGTGGAPGEKLFF. The rearrangement uses TRBV20-1 and TRBJ1-4, with 12 bases aligning to TRBD1. Germline V gene lookup returns CDR1 DFQATT and CDR2 SNEGSKA (reference sequence). V was clipped by 6 bases and J by 7 bases; unmatched bases: 12. This CDR3 comprises 16 residues.

The chain joins TRBV20-1 to TRBJ2-2; 12 nucleotides line up with TRBD2. Germline values: CDR1 DFQATT, CDR2 SNEGSKA (reference sequence). The J segment lost 3 bases and the V segment lost 5 bases, leaving 4 bases of the junction unmatched. The CDR3 contains 15 residues. CDR3 sequence reads: CSAGGLAGYTGELFF. The CDR3 region has the DNA TGCAGTGCTGGGGGACTAGCGGGTTACACCGGGGAGCTGTTTTTT.

This clonotype appeared many times. The chain links TRBV30 to TRBJ2-7; a weak D match, TRBD2 (6 bases). The CDR3 is 12 residues long. The ends were cut back, 4 bases at V and 4 bases at J, with 11 bases in the middle. Per the germline V gene, CDR1 is GTSNPN and CDR2 is SVGIG (reference sequence). The CDR3 loop reads CAWIGGRYEQYF. In DNA form, the CDR3 reads TGTGCCTGGATTGGGGGGAGGTACGAGCAGTACTTC.

This clonotype was detected ten times or more. The DNA for the CDR3 is TGCAGTGCTAGAGGGTTAGGGACTTCCAGATACGAGCAGTACTTC. As protein: CSARGLGTSRYEQYF. The V gene is TRBV20-1, the J gene TRBJ2-7; D is perhaps TRBD2 (6 bases). V was shortened by 1 base and J by 4 bases, with 17 bases between the two germline ends. Germline CDR1 is DFQATT and CDR2 is SNEGSKA (reference sequence). The CDR3 has 15 residues.

This clonotype was seen only a few times. A read error may produce the germline difference seen at one junction end. This chain links TRBV3-1 with TRBJ1-4; D not certain. The CDR3 sequence is 14 residues long. Looked up from germline, CDR1 is LGHDT and CDR2 is YNNKEL (reference sequence). Here the CDR3 reads CASGQRGRSEKLFF. CDR3 bases: TGTGCCAGCGGCCAGCGAGGAAGAAGTGAAAAACTGTTTTTT.

This clonotype appeared many times. This chain joins TRBV11-2 and TRBJ1-1; D ambiguous. Germline CDR1 and CDR2: SGHAT and FQNNGV. The CDR3 has 13 residues. The V end lost 1 base, the J end lost 5 bases, and 8 bases lay between the germline ends. The CDR3 loop is CASSLGAETEAFF. In DNA form, the CDR3 reads TGTGCCAGCAGCTTAGGTGCGGAAACTGAAGCTTTCTTT.

This clonotype has ten or more counts. This rearrangement joins TRBV5-1 to TRBJ1-4; D ambiguous. This CDR3 region has 14 residues. The germline gives CDR1 SGHRS, CDR2 YFSETQ. Trimming took off 1 base at V and 8 bases at J, with 12 bases between the two ends. CDR3 DNA: TGCGCCAGCAGCTTGTTGGGAGGAGAGGAAAAACTGTTTTTT. This sequence encodes CASSLLGGEEKLFF. The full variable domain, rest sourced from reference TRBV5-1 and TRBJ1-4, is KAGVTQTPRYLIKTRGQQVTLSCSPISGHRSVSWYQQTPGQGLQFLFEYFSETQRNKGNFPGRFSGRQFSNSRSEMNVSTLELGDSALYLCASSLLGGEEKLFFGSGTQLSVL.

There are a few counts of this clonotype. This sequence joins TRBV5-4 and TRBJ2-3; tentative D call: TRBD2 (6 bases). V lost 0 bases, J lost 7 bases, and 12 bases lay in between. This CDR3 has 14 residues. From germline, CDR1 is SGHNT and CDR2 YYREEE (reference sequence). The CDR3 here is CASSLEPGENTQYF. The DNA of the CDR3 is TGTGCCAGCAGCTTGGAGCCGGGGGAGAATACGCAGTATTTT.

The rearrangement uses TRBV7-6 and TRBJ1-3; a weak D match, TRBD1 (5 bases). V shed 5 bases and J shed 2 bases, with 13 bases lying between them. The CDR3 has 15 amino acids. The germline gives CDR1 SGHVS, CDR2 FNYEAQ. The CDR3 DNA sequence: TGTGCCAGCAGCATACAGGCACCCCCTGGAAACACCATATATTTT. This translates into CASSIQAPPGNTIYF.